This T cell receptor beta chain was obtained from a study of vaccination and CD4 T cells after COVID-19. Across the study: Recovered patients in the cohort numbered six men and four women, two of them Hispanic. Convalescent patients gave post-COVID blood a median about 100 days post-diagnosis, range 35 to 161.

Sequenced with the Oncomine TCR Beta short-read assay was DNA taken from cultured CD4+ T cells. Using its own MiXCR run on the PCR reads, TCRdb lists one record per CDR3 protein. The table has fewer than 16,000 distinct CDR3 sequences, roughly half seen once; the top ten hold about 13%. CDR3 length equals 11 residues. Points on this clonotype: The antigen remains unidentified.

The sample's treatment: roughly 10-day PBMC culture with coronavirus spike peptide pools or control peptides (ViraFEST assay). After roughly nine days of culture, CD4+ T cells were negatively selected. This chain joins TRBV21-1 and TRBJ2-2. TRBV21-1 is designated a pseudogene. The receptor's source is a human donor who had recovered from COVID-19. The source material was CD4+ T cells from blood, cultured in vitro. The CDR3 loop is CASNDGGELFF. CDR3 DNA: TGTGCCAGCAATGATGGCGGGGAGCTGTTTTTT.